These T cell receptor beta chains were read from a single sample in a study of CD8+ T cells in alopecia areata. TCRdb's table, derived via immunoSEQ multiplex PCR, lists solely in-frame clones and lacks some. Among under 250,000 clones listed, around 62% were seen once. The input for sequencing was CD4+ T cells sorted from blood, taken at week 0. The receptors shown here come from a human donor with alopecia areata. CDR3s include the opening cysteine and the closing phenylalanine or tryptophan. D genes are given only for firm matches. Clone size is given for some rows only: seen once, a few or many times, or a class if the clone is expanded.

V: TRBV6-5
size: once
J: TRBJ2-7
D: NA
CDR3: CASATTYEQYF
DNA: TGTGCCAGCGCGACAACATACGAGCAGTACTTC

V: TRBV7-9
size: NA
J: TRBJ2-3
D: NA
CDR3: CASSPGLSTDTQYF
DNA: TGTGCCAGCAGCCCTGGACTCAGCACAGATACGCAGTATTTT

V: TRBV4-1
size: NA
J: TRBJ2-7
D: NA
CDR3: CASSQADYSYEQYF
DNA: TGCGCCAGCAGCCAAGCGGACTACTCCTACGAGCAGTACTTC

V: TRBV30
size: NA
J: TRBJ2-7
D: NA
CDR3: CAWSTGYGEQYF
DNA: TGTGCCTGGAGTACCGGTTACGGCGAGCAGTACTTC

V: TRBV6-1
size: NA
J: TRBJ2-7
D: NA
CDR3: CASRRVSSSSYEQYF
DNA: TGTGCCAGCAGGAGAGTTAGCTCTAGCTCCTACGAGCAGTACTTC

V: TRBV30
size: once
J: TRBJ2-7
D: NA
CDR3: CAWKALSYEQYF
DNA: TGTGCCTGGAAGGCCCTCTCCTACGAGCAGTACTTC

V: TRBV4-2
size: NA
J: TRBJ2-1
D: TRBD2
CDR3: CASSQDLLAGVNEQFF
DNA: TGTGCCAGCAGCCAAGATCTACTAGCGGGAGTGAATGAGCAGTTCTTC

V: TRBV4-1
size: NA
J: TRBJ2-1
D: NA
CDR3: CASSPQPLYNEQFF
DNA: TGCGCCAGCAGCCCCCAGCCCCTTTACAATGAGCAGTTCTTC

V: TRBV5-1
size: NA
J: TRBJ2-5
D: NA
CDR3: CASSPGQPGETQYF
DNA: TGCGCCAGCAGCCCTGGACAGCCAGGGGAGACCCAGTACTTC

V: TRBV14
size: once
J: TRBJ2-7
D: NA
CDR3: CASSLEGLRQYF
DNA: TGTGCCAGCAGCCTCGAAGGATTGAGGCAGTACTTC

V: TRBV30
size: NA
J: TRBJ1-2
D: NA
CDR3: CAWSPLNYGYTF
DNA: TGTGCCTGGAGCCCGCTGAATTATGGCTACACCTTC

V: TRBV6-1
size: NA
J: TRBJ2-6
D: TRBD1
CDR3: CASSAMIGQGSGANVLTF
DNA: TGTGCCAGCAGTGCGATGATAGGACAGGGGTCTGGGGCCAACGTCCTGACTTTC

V: TRBV29-1
size: NA
J: TRBJ2-7
D: TRBD1
CDR3: CSVLDRIGYEQYF
DNA: TGCAGCGTTCTGGACAGGATAGGCTACGAGCAGTACTTC

V: TRBV6-5
size: NA
J: TRBJ1-2
D: TRBD1
CDR3: CASSKTGAANYGYTF
DNA: TGTGCCAGCAGTAAAACAGGGGCGGCGAACTATGGCTACACCTTC

V: TRBV14
size: NA
J: TRBJ2-7
D: NA
CDR3: CASSQSLNTYEQYF
DNA: TGTGCCAGCAGCCAATCTTTAAATACCTACGAGCAGTACTTC

V: TRBV5-6
size: NA
J: TRBJ2-7
D: NA
CDR3: CASSFTFSSYEQYF
DNA: TGTGCCAGCAGCTTCACTTTCAGCTCCTACGAGCAGTACTTC

V: TRBV29-1
size: NA
J: TRBJ2-3
D: NA
CDR3: CSVKGGLTDTQYF
DNA: TGCAGCGTAAAAGGCGGGCTCACAGATACGCAGTATTTT

V: TRBV30
size: NA
J: TRBJ2-1
D: TRBD2
CDR3: CASGLAYNEQFF
DNA: TGTGCCTCTGGACTAGCTTACAATGAGCAGTTCTTC

V: TRBV7-9
size: few
J: TRBJ1-1
D: NA
CDR3: CASSPKGEAMNTEAFF
DNA: TGTGCCAGCAGCCCAAAGGGAGAGGCTATGAACACTGAAGCTTTCTTT

V: TRBV5-1
size: few
J: TRBJ2-1
D: NA
CDR3: CASSPTGGNEQFF
DNA: TGCGCCAGCAGCCCGACTGGAGGCAATGAGCAGTTCTTC

V: TRBV29-1
size: few
J: TRBJ2-7
D: TRBD1
CDR3: CSVGTGGYDEQYF
DNA: TGCAGCGTCGGGACAGGGGGCTATGACGAGCAGTACTTC

V: TRBV6-5
size: NA
J: TRBJ2-5
D: TRBD2
CDR3: CASSRTSGPQETQYF
DNA: TGTGCCAGCAGTCGGACTAGCGGACCTCAAGAGACCCAGTACTTC

V: TRBV5-1
size: NA
J: TRBJ2-2
D: NA
CDR3: CASSFMGEGTGELFF
DNA: TGCGCCAGCAGCTTCATGGGGGAAGGAACCGGGGAGCTGTTTTTT

V: TRBV6-6
size: NA
J: TRBJ1-1
D: TRBD1
CDR3: CASSTTGKILF
DNA: TGTGCCAGCAGTACGACAGGGAAGATCCTCTTT

V: TRBV9
size: NA
J: TRBJ2-5
D: NA
CDR3: CASSVGAGRVYF
DNA: TGTGCCAGCAGCGTAGGGGCAGGCCGGGTGTACTTC

V: TRBV27
size: NA
J: TRBJ1-2
D: NA
CDR3: CASSPGSTNYGYTF
DNA: TGTGCCAGCAGTCCGGGCTCTACTAACTATGGCTACACCTTC

V: TRBV29-1
size: NA
J: TRBJ2-2
D: NA
CDR3: CSVTRGAVVTGELFF
DNA: TGCAGCGTGACTAGGGGGGCCGTGGTCACCGGGGAGCTGTTTTTT

V: TRBV7-3
size: few
J: TRBJ2-1
D: NA
CDR3: CASSPHGTPNEQFF
DNA: TGTGCCAGCAGCCCGCACGGGACTCCCAATGAGCAGTTCTTC

V: TRBV4-1
size: NA
J: TRBJ2-1
D: NA
CDR3: CASSQDQRRTVGNEQFF
DNA: TGCGCCAGCAGCCAAGATCAGAGGAGGACCGTGGGCAATGAGCAGTTCTTC

V: TRBV7-9
size: NA
J: TRBJ2-7
D: NA
CDR3: CASSSKGPYEQYF
DNA: TGTGCCAGCAGCTCGAAGGGACCCTACGAGCAGTACTTC